The 20 T cell receptor beta chains below come from one sample, sequenced in a study of blood T cell repertoires in COVID-19. Using immunoSEQ multiplex PCR, the repertoire was profiled, and TCRdb retains in-frame clones only, with some absent. The data contain some 350,000 clones, 80% to 90% of them singletons. The sample consisted of peripheral blood. Receptor source: a woman aged 45-65 years with COVID-19, enrolled during active disease.

This chain connects TRBV5-1 to TRBJ1-5, with TRBD1 matching over 9 bases. The V and J ends lost 4 bases and 3 bases, in that order; junction bases with no gene match: 5. Germline CDR1 and CDR2: SGHRS and YFSETQ. There are 15 residues in the CDR3. The DNA for the CDR3 is TGCGCCAGCAGCCCGGGACAGGGTTACAATCAGCCCCAGCATTTT. This gives the protein CASSPGQGYNQPQHF.

V and J are TRBV10-3 and TRBJ2-7; D unresolved. The CDR3 extends over 15 amino acids. Trimming removed 0 bases at V and 1 base at J, with 10 bases between. Looked up from germline, CDR1 is ENHRY and CDR2 is SYGVKD. CDR3 sequence: CAISESVQRSYEQYF. CDR3 bases: TGTGCCATCAGTGAGTCAGTTCAGCGATCCTACGAGCAGTACTTC.

The J gene is TRBJ1-3, the V gene TRBV5-4; TRBD1 matches 7 bases. With V trimmed by 0 bases and J by 0 bases, 9 bases remained unmatched. Germline V lookup: CDR1 SGHNT, CDR2 YYREEE (reference sequence). The CDR3 loop spans 18 amino acids. The CDR3 coding sequence is TGTGCCAGCAGCTTGGCCGGGACAGTTCCGAGCTCTGGAAACACCATATATTTT. As protein: CASSLAGTVPSSGNTIYF.

This rearrangement joins TRBV30 to TRBJ2-6, with D hard to call. Germline CDR1 reads GTSNPN; CDR2 reads SVGIG (reference sequence). The ends were cut back, 8 bases at V and 2 bases at J, with 10 bases in the middle. This CDR3 has 13 residues. CDR3 sequence reads: CARRIPGANVLTF. The CDR3 DNA is TGTGCCCGCAGGATCCCTGGGGCCAACGTCCTGACTTTC.

This chain uses TRBV18 with TRBJ2-3; D might be TRBD2 (8 bases). The CDR3 is 18 amino acids. Germline-derived CDR1 and CDR2 are KGHSH and LQKENI. V was trimmed by 3 bases and J by 5 bases, leaving 24 bases between them. CDR3 DNA sequence: TGTGCCAGCTCACCCGTACAGGGGACCGGGAGGGCAGGAGATACGCAGTATTTT. This encodes CASSPVQGTGRAGDTQYF.

The chain has TRBV4-1 and TRBJ2-1; 7 bases are a match to TRBD2. The CDR3 consists of 15 residues. Trimming took 2 bases from V and 10 from J; bases not matched to a gene: 11. Germline V gives CDR1 MGHRA, CDR2 YSYEKL. CDR3 sequence reads: CASSQTMGLADEQFF. The DNA of the CDR3 is TGCGCCAGCAGCCAAACTATGGGGCTAGCGGACGAGCAGTTCTTC.

CDR3 amino acids: CSVGGQGIEAFF. As DNA, the CDR3 is TGCAGCGTTGGGGGACAGGGTATTGAAGCTTTCTTT. The chain employs TRBV29-1 and TRBJ1-1; 9 positions match TRBD1. The junction had 4 bases not matched to a gene; V was cut back by 4 bases and J by 7 bases. This CDR3 contains 12 residues. Germline CDR1 is SQVTM and CDR2 is ANQGSEA.

This clone appeared once. This rearrangement joins TRBV12-5 to TRBJ2-1, with TRBD2 as a possible D gene (6 bases). The V end lost 7 bases, the J end lost 4 bases, and 17 bases lay between the germline ends. The CDR3 has 15 residues. Germline-derived CDR1 and CDR2 are LGHNT and FRNRAP. The CDR3, as DNA: TGTGCTAGTGCCCCGGGAGACCGGGGGTACAATGAGCAGTTCTTC. It is translated as CASAPGDRGYNEQFF.

This chain uses TRBV29-1 with TRBJ2-7, with 9 bases aligning to TRBD1. Unmatched junction bases numbered 10, after V lost 5 bases and J lost 5 bases. The CDR3 is made up of 14 amino acids. CDR1 and CDR2 from the germline V gene are SQVTM and ANQGSEA. The DNA of the CDR3 is TGCAGCGTTTATCCCGGGACAGGGTACCACGAGCAGTACTTC. This encodes CSVYPGTGYHEQYF.

The chain joins TRBV10-3 to TRBJ2-1, with 11 nucleotides matching TRBD2. The germline V gene has CDR1 ENHRY and CDR2 SYGVKD. Trimming removed 6 bases from V and 4 bases from J; junction bases left unmatched: 5. There are 15 residues in the CDR3. The CDR3 DNA sequence: TGTGCCATCAGCCCGGGACTAGCGGATTACAATGAGCAGTTCTTC. Its translation: CAISPGLADYNEQFF.

The chain employs TRBV7-3 and TRBJ2-3; 7 bases fit TRBD2. Germline V lookup: CDR1 SGHTA, CDR2 FQGTGA. The CDR3 is made up of 15 amino acids. Losses at the gene ends were 2 bases for V and 4 bases for J; bases not matched to a gene: 6. CDR3 bases: TGTGCCAGCAGCTTACTAGGACTAGAGGCAGATACGCAGTATTTT. It specifies CASSLLGLEADTQYF.

The chain uses TRBV19 and TRBJ1-5; the D gene is possibly TRBD1 (6 bases). CDR3 length equals 15 residues. V dropped 5 bases and J dropped 6 bases, with 17 bases sitting between them. Germline V gene data show CDR1 as LNHDA and CDR2 as SQIVND (reference sequence). CDR3 DNA sequence: TGTGCCAGTAGTCCGCGGACAGAGGGTTCTCAGCCCCAGCATTTT. Translating gives CASSPRTEGSQPQHF.

The count of this clone is one. The chain links TRBV9 to TRBJ1-1; no definite D call. This CDR3 has 15 residues. CDR1 and CDR2 (germline): SGDLS, YYNGEE. V was clipped by 0 bases and J by 1 base, with 10 bases between them. The CDR3 bases are TGTGCCAGCAGCGTAGCTAGGCAGAGGAACACTGAAGCTTTCTTT. Amino acid sequence: CASSVARQRNTEAFF.

Only a few counts were recorded for this clone. The chain joins TRBV10-3 to TRBJ2-3; 7 positions agree with TRBD2. The CDR3 covers 14 residues. The ends lost 6 bases at V and 1 base at J; junction bases unmatched: 4. CDR1 and CDR2 (germline): ENHRY, SYGVKD. Written as DNA, the CDR3 is TGTGCCATCAGGCCTAGCGGACGCACAGATACGCAGTATTTT. Its translation is CAIRPSGRTDTQYF.

This chain joins TRBV7-8 and TRBJ2-3; maybe TRBD1 (6 bases). The CDR3 length is 16 residues. V was pared by 5 bases and J by 2 bases, with 17 bases between. The V gene's germline CDR1 is SGHVS and CDR2 FQNEAQ. The CDR3 sequence: CASSLRRDTLTDTQYF. For the CDR3, the DNA is TGTGCCAGCAGCCTACGCCGGGACACCCTCACAGATACGCAGTATTTT.

This chain connects TRBV7-9 to TRBJ1-1, with D maybe TRBD1 (6 bases). V lost 5 bases and J 1 base, leaving 14 bases between the germline ends. The CDR3 has 15 amino acids. The germline V gene encodes CDR1 SEHNR and CDR2 FQNEAQ (reference sequence). The CDR3 nucleotides read TGTGCCAGCAGCCCGAGGGGGGGGCAGAACACTGAAGCTTTCTTT. The encoded protein is CASSPRGGQNTEAFF.

In this sample, this clone turned up a few times. The rearrangement uses TRBV5-1 and TRBJ1-3; 8 bases are shared with TRBD1. Trimming took 4 bases from V and 4 from J; bases not matched to a gene: 7. Germline CDR1 SGHRS, CDR2 YFSETQ. This CDR3 is 15 amino acids long. The CDR3 DNA follows: TGCGCCAGCAGCCCAACCGGGACAGGAGGAAACACCATATATTTT. Protein product: CASSPTGTGGNTIYF.

V is TRBV19 and J is TRBJ2-1; 9 nucleotides align to TRBD1. The CDR3 consists of 18 residues. CDR1 is LNHDA and CDR2 is SQIVND in the germline V gene (reference sequence). V was clipped by 1 base and J by 4 bases; unmatched bases: 11. CDR3: CASSIVAGTGTRYNEQFF. CDR3 bases: TGTGCCAGTAGTATAGTAGCCGGGACAGGGACCCGTTACAATGAGCAGTTCTTC.

V gene TRBV5-6 combines with J gene TRBJ2-1, with D possibly being TRBD2 (5 bases). V was pared by 4 bases and J by 15 bases, with 20 bases between. The CDR3 spans 13 residues. Germline V gene data show CDR1 as SGHDT and CDR2 as YYEEEE. CDR3 in amino acids: CASSLRLGNEGFF. The CDR3 region has the DNA TGTGCCAGCAGCCTCCGATTAGGTAACGAGGGGTTCTTC. The variable domain in full, with the rest retrieved from reference TRBV5-6 and TRBJ2-1, is DAGVTQSPTHLIKTRGQQVTLRCSPKSGHDTVSWYQQALGQGPQFIFQYYEEEERQRGNFPDRFSGHQFPNYSSELNVNALLLGDSALYLCASSLRLGNEGFFGPGTRLTVL.

This chain joins TRBV15 and TRBJ1-4, with a possible D match to TRBD1 (5 bases). The CDR3 sequence is 15 residues long. Germline lookup yields CDR1 LNHNV and CDR2 YYDKDF (reference sequence). V lost 4 bases to trimming and J lost 4 bases, with 13 bases between them. Here the CDR3 DNA reads TGTGCCACCAGCAAAGTCTTGCAGGGTAATGAAAAACTGTTTTTT. Translation gives CATSKVLQGNEKLFF.